In its sample, the clone carrying this T cell receptor beta chain was seen a few times. Antigen specificity is unknown. This PCR relied on a set of 60 Vbeta primers and 13 Jbeta primers. Using immunoSEQ multiplex PCR, the repertoire was profiled, and TCRdb retains in-frame clones only, with some absent. The data show about 160,000 clones, under 75% seen once. V gave up 7 bases and J gave up 5 bases, with 12 bases separating them. Germline V gene data show CDR1 as SQVTM and CDR2 as ANQGSEA. The CDR3 has 12 amino acids. This entry is derived from a study of cytomegalovirus exposure and HLA in healthy donors. The study, taken as a whole, reports: Most TCR sequences were seen very rarely across donors, but some public TCRs occurred in many. Most CMV-associated TCR beta chains appeared HLA-restricted in a later analysis. Information on immune exposure was restricted to one variable (CMV serostatus). TCR beta V- and J-gene trimming was later associated with a missense DCLRE1C variant.

The clonotype originates from a man aged 35 to 55 in good health and CMV-seropositive. The J gene is TRBJ1-5, the V gene TRBV29-1; D may be TRBD1 (6 bases). Sequencing was performed on PBMCs. The CDR3 coding sequence is TGCAGCGCTGGGGGGGCGGATCAGCCCCAGCATTTT. It is translated as CSAGGADQPQHF.